The 5 T cell receptor beta chains listed next were all sequenced from one sample in a study of blood T cell repertoires in COVID-19. The repertoire was sequenced with immunoSEQ multiplex PCR; TCRdb's copy has only in-frame clones and lacks some. The repertoire includes roughly 140,000 clones, 87% of them detected once, and approximately 11% sits in the top ten. The sequenced sample was PBMCs or T cells enriched from blood (not recorded which). These receptor sequences come from a man aged 55 to 69 who had recovered from COVID-19.

This sequence joins TRBV30 and TRBJ2-5; tentative D call: TRBD2 (6 bases). Trimming shortened V by 1 base and J by 1 base, and 13 bases separated the two germline ends. The CDR3 loop spans 15 amino acids. In germline, CDR1 is GTSNPN, CDR2 SVGIG (reference sequence). This CDR3 is CAWSAGRGSQETQYF. CDR3 in DNA: TGTGCCTGGAGTGCGGGACGGGGGAGCCAAGAGACCCAGTACTTC.

The rearrangement joins TRBV18 to TRBJ1-5; no clear D. CDR3 length: 15 residues. Between the trimmed V and J ends, which lost 3 bases and 0 bases, there was a span of 9 bases. CDR1 KGHSH and CDR2 LQKENI come from the germline V gene. As DNA, the CDR3 is TGTGCCAGCTCACCCGATACGGGTAGCAATCAGCCCCAGCATTTT. Amino acid sequence: CASSPDTGSNQPQHF.

The chain joins TRBV3-1 (or the pseudogene TRBV3-2) to TRBJ2-1; TRBD1 is a possible D gene (5 bases). Germline V CDR1 and CDR2: LGHDT, YNNKEL (reference sequence). The CDR3 is made up of 13 amino acids. With 4 bases removed from V and 7 bases from J, the gap between germline ends came to 11 bases. Written as DNA, the CDR3 is TGTGCCAGCAGCCTCCGACAGCTGAATGAGCAGTTCTTC. Protein: CASSLRQLNEQFF.

This chain uses TRBV5-1 with TRBJ1-4; 10 bases are a match to TRBD1. V shed 4 bases, J shed 7 bases, and the junction held 4 bases outside the gene matches. CDR1 is SGHRS, CDR2 YFSETQ, per germline. This CDR3 has 14 residues. The CDR3 protein is CASSPGQGIEKLFF. The CDR3 region has the DNA TGCGCCAGCAGCCCGGGACAGGGGATTGAAAAACTGTTTTTT. The whole variable domain, remainder taken from reference TRBV5-1 and TRBJ1-4, is KAGVTQTPRYLIKTRGQQVTLSCSPISGHRSVSWYQQTPGQGLQFLFEYFSETQRNKGNFPGRFSGRQFSNSRSEMNVSTLELGDSALYLCASSPGQGIEKLFFGSGTQLSVL.

The rearrangement uses TRBV6-1 and TRBJ2-1; perhaps TRBD1 as D (5 bases). The length of the CDR3 is 17 residues. Germline V lookup: CDR1 MNHNS, CDR2 SASEGT. V lost 3 bases, J lost 1 base, and 16 bases lay in between. The CDR3, as DNA: TGTGCCAGCAGTGACGACCTAGGGGCTGAGTCCTACAATGAGCAGTTCTTC. It specifies CASSDDLGAESYNEQFF.